One TCR beta chain is described in this entry. This sample is part of a study of T cells after yellow fever vaccination. General study points: CD4 and CD8 compartments shared a small share of clonotypes, likely from convergent recombination. Most clones from primary vaccination were detected again post-booster (roughly 96% CD4, approximately 90% CD8).

The CDR3 has 15 amino acids. Germline CDR1 reads SGHNT; CDR2 reads YYREEE (reference sequence). V lost 4 bases to trimming and J lost 5 bases, with 16 bases between them. In making TCR cDNA, 5'RACE template switching added a universal primer site and UMIs to it. TCRdb passed the 5' RACE reads through MiXCR, listing each CDR3 protein once. The repertoire consists of some 80,000 distinct CDR3 sequences, with about an eighth occurring once and the leading ten covering roughly 24%. The gene calls are TRBV5-4 and TRBJ2-1; possible D gene TRBD1, 6 bases. The sequence was obtained from a man aged 18 to 30 who received the YFV17D yellow fever vaccine. This specimen was CD8+ T cells not binding an NS4B(214-222) dextramer, sorted from PBMCs, taken roughly 23 days after the first yellow fever vaccination. In DNA, the CDR3 is TGTGCCAGCAGCGACGGTGCAGGGGCGGACAATGAGCAGTTCTTC. This codes for CASSDGAGADNEQFF.